This T cell receptor beta chain is drawn from a study of siplizumab effects on memory and regulatory T cells. Study observations and caveats: With siplizumab, Treg-derived clones averaged roughly 70% of mappable alloreactive CD4+ clones, versus 26.9% in controls. Apparently key alloresponse contributors, naive T cells also seemed more diverse than memory cells. Researchers could map only a minor fraction of alloreactive clones to unstimulated subsets.

Germline-derived CDR1 and CDR2 are SEHNR and FQNEAQ (reference sequence). Trimming stripped 5 bases from V and 4 bases from J, with 12 bases between. The length of the CDR3 is 14 residues. Remarks on this clone: Its antigen is still unknown.

Here immunoSEQ multiplex PCR was the method, and the copy in TCRdb shows in-frame clones only, minus some. The table records around 45,000 clones, roughly 87% of them present only once. In a few donor pairs, unstimulated naive, memory, effector memory and TEMRA subsets were sequenced. The TCR was taken from a human donor in good health. The sequenced material came from naive CD8+ T cells sorted from blood. The chain recombines TRBV7-9 with TRBJ1-5; the D is unclear. This CDR3 is CASSATTGNQPQHF. As DNA, the CDR3 is TGTGCCAGCAGCGCGACGACGGGGAATCAGCCCCAGCATTTT. The variable domain in full, completed from reference TRBV7-9 and TRBJ1-5, reads DTGVSQNPRHKITKRGQNVTFRCDPISEHNRLYWYRQTLGQGPEFLTYFQNEAQLEKSRLLSDRFSAERPKGSFSTLEIQRTEQGDSAMYLCASSATTGNQPQHFGDGTRLSIL.